The present TCR beta chain was sequenced within a study of blood T cell repertoires in COVID-19. Study as a whole: The United States, Italy and Spain provided the acute and convalescent COVID-19 samples. In each case, the material was cDNA or gDNA derived from T cells, B-cell-depleted T cells, or PBMCs.

Per the authors' pipeline: Estimation of nucleated cell counts relied on the amplification of reference gene primers. Assay: immunoSEQ multiplex PCR; the TCRdb copy retains only in-frame clones and omits some. Clone size and V and J calls were adopted from that table, with D and trimming inferred from the DNA. The repertoire has some 93,000 clones, about 89% of them found once; the top ten carry under 13%. Germline V gives CDR1 KGHDR, CDR2 SFDVKD. The CDR3 has 13 amino acids. Deletions cut 6 bases from V and 0 bases from J, with 5 bases between. The chain links TRBV24-1 to TRBJ1-5; D uncertain. The origin of this receptor is a man aged 50 or older with acute or convalescent COVID-19. Sequencing input: peripheral blood. CDR3 sequence (DNA): TGTGCCACCAGTTCAAATAGCAATCAGCCCCAGCATTTT. Translation gives CATSSNSNQPQHF.